Below, 5 T cell receptor beta chains from the same sample are listed, as sequenced in a study of cytomegalovirus exposure and HLA in healthy donors. Vbeta (60) and Jbeta (13) primers were used in the PCR. Clones were sequenced by immunoSEQ multiplex PCR, and TCRdb holds only the in-frame ones, with some missing. The table shows about 95,000 clones, with about 74% occurring only once. Sequenced: PBMCs. These receptors came from a woman aged 45-59 years in good health and CMV-seropositive.

This clone was seen more than once but under ten times. One end of the junction is discordant with germline, which a read error may explain. This chain connects TRBV9 to TRBJ2-1; TRBD2 agrees at 11 bases. Looked up from germline, CDR1 is SGDLS and CDR2 is YYNGEE. The CDR3 is 16 amino acids. CDR3 nucleotides: TGTGCCAGCACCGTAACACCGGGACTAGCGGACAATGAGCAGTTCTTC. Its protein product is CASTVTPGLADNEQFF.

This rearrangement joins TRBV11-2 to TRBJ1-1; TRBD1 might be the D (6 bases). In germline, CDR1 is SGHAT, CDR2 FQNNGV. V was shortened by 5 bases and J by 1 base, with 8 bases between the two germline ends. The CDR3 runs to 13 residues. The CDR3 loop reads CASSEGQNTEAFF. The CDR3 DNA reads TGTGCCAGCAGCGAGGGACAGAACACTGAAGCTTTCTTT.

The rearrangement links TRBV15 to TRBJ2-5; 7 positions match TRBD1. The length of the CDR3 is 15 residues. V gave up 5 bases and J gave up 1 base; unmatched junction bases: 7. Germline V CDR1 and CDR2: LNHNV, YYDKDF (reference sequence). The CDR3 DNA reads as TGTGCCACCAGCCACCGGACAGGCCTCCAAGAGACCCAGTACTTC. Translating gives CATSHRTGLQETQYF.

The chain is built from TRBV19 and TRBJ2-7; D is perhaps TRBD2 (7 bases). Germline assignment: CDR1 LNHDA and CDR2 SQIVND (reference sequence). Trimming removed 5 bases from V and 6 bases from J, with 17 bases in between. This CDR3 region has 14 residues. The CDR3 nucleotides are TGTGCCAGTAGTTTACAGGGAGGGTCGAGCGAGCAGTACTTC. It specifies CASSLQGGSSEQYF. Variable domain in full (rest from reference TRBV19 and TRBJ2-7): DGGITQSPKYLFRKEGQNVTLSCEQNLNHDAMYWYRQDPGQGLRLIYYSQIVNDFQKGDIAEGYSVSREKKESFPLTVTSAQKNPTAFYLCASSLQGGSSEQYFGPGTRLTVT.

The chain combines TRBV19 with TRBJ1-1, with a possible D match to TRBD1 (5 bases). V gave up 10 bases and J gave up 1 base, with 13 bases separating them. This CDR3 comprises 13 residues. Germline V gene lookup returns CDR1 LNHDA and CDR2 SQIVND (reference sequence). The CDR3 loop reads CATTGLSNTEAFF. CDR3 bases: TGTGCCACCACGGGACTTTCGAACACTGAAGCTTTCTTT.